The present T cell receptor beta chain was sequenced within a study of cytomegalovirus exposure and HLA in healthy donors (dated by TCRdb to 2017 to 2019). About the study as a whole: An earlier analysis of 550 to 700 of the donors reported about 290 Gb of sequence data and approximately 110 million unique TCR beta sequences from 150 million to 200 million T cells. An early release that covered fewer than 800 HLA-typed donors contained around 300 gigabases of sequencing data and roughly 84 million unique TCR sequences. The genetic ancestry cluster associated with self-reported Caucasian donors included 81% of the roughly 390 genotyped donors. The study aimed to test whether cataloging public T cell receptors could reveal signatures of past pathogen exposure. The T cell repertoires of roughly 660 subjects were profiled by immunosequencing and related to cytomegalovirus serostatus. Besides the first cohort of around 670 subjects, a separate validation cohort made up of over 100 different subjects was used. High-throughput TCR immunosequencing, statistical association of individual TCRs with disease status, and machine learning were combined to predict cytomegalovirus infection status. A later analysis re-analyzed previously published TCR beta repertoires from roughly 690 donors and added high-resolution HLA genotyping to study TCR occurrence patterns. Rather than using new phenotypic data, the later analysis identified candidate immune exposures from TCR beta sequences and from how often those sequences occurred across donors. An earlier analysis of fewer than 700 of the donors applied high-throughput TCR beta sequencing to assess whether each TCR beta V gene segment acted as functional or pseudogenic. Alongside the repertoire data, information on donor age, sex, ethnicity and CMV serostatus was compiled. A later genetic analysis took genome-wide SNP genotypes for about 65% of the 666 donors and used that subset as a discovery cohort. Every discovery cohort repertoire had been produced on one sequencing platform. HLA typing covered class I and class II loci at four-digit resolution. Typing coverage varied by locus: roughly 620-630 donors for A, B, C, DRB1 and DQB1; approximately 520 for DQA1; more than 600 for DPA1; about 450 for DPB1. Five DR-DQ haplotypes were treated as single units for association and clustering because of strong linkage in the cohort. On average, approximately 250,000 unique TCR beta nucleotide sequences were sequenced per donor among more than 350 genotyped donors of the cohort, with roughly 18% of those sequences being non-productive.

The cohort comprised several hundred healthy bone marrow donors. All cohort members were sampled while nominally healthy, although unrecorded immune exposures were likely present. The donor was CMV seropositive and belonged to the group of some 290 seropositive cohort members. A peripheral blood sample was provided by each donor, and peripheral blood mononuclear cells were used for TCR beta sequencing. Genomic DNA extraction from the blood cell samples was performed with the Qiagen DNeasy Blood Extraction Kit. V drops 2 bases and J drops 6 bases, leaving 10 bases in between. Reading from cysteine to phenylalanine, the CDR3 counts 13 amino acids. The kept DNA is CDR3 alone, 39 bases in frame from the first base. According to the germline V gene (reference sequence), CDR1 reads SEHNR and CDR2 reads FQNEAQ. Library prep was done by the immunoSEQ multiplex PCR assay. For the multiplex PCR, a mixture combining 60 forward primers for TCR Vbeta segments and 13 reverse primers for TCR Jbeta segments was used. The CDR3 region of rearranged TCR beta genes was amplified from genomic DNA by a multiplex PCR assay. The amplified TCR beta libraries were sequenced on the Illumina HiSeq System as 87-base-pair reads. The original methods were these. A later analysis counted tens of millions of unique TCR beta chains across the 650 to 800 repertoires, and 9.5 million to 11 million of these chains were shared by at least two donors. Raw reads were error-corrected and collapsed into unique sequences by a nearest-neighbor algorithm in which closely related sequences were merged to remove PCR and sequencing errors. V, D and J gene segments were assigned by aligning CDR3 sequences to IMGT reference sequences. For a sequence to be retained, a match of at least six nucleotides to both a V gene segment and a J gene segment was required. Rearrangements were classified as productive when the CDR3 lacked stop codons and remained in frame with V and J, and all other rearrangements were classified as non-productive. Following IMGT convention, CDR3 was defined as the stretch from the second conserved V-encoded cysteine to the conserved J-encoded phenylalanine. In an earlier analysis of approximately 590 of the donors, sequences lacking an unambiguous match to a single V gene segment were excluded. An earlier analysis of roughly 590 of the donors called V segments functional above 56.7% productive rearrangements and segregating when the between-donor standard deviation exceeded 5%. A statistical classification framework was developed to diagnose cytomegalovirus status using the catalog of TCR beta chain sequences. In a later analysis, V and J genes were assigned by comparing TCR nucleotide sequences against IMGT/GENE-DB human TR gene sequences. In a later analysis, CDR3 sequences and most-parsimonious VDJ recombination scenarios were assigned using the TCRdist pipeline. In a later analysis, every TCR beta chain was defined by the combination of its CDR3 amino acid sequence and its V-gene family, and reads without a unique V-gene family were dropped. A later analysis removed over 500 highly shared, low-generation-probability nucleotide sequences to deal with suspected cross-contamination and a sequencing artifact. In a later analysis, a clonal expansion index for each public chain was calculated from normalized within-repertoire ranks of inferred template counts. In a later analysis, generation probabilities were computed using a VDJ recombination model fitted to out-of-frame rearrangements, and the results were checked against IGoR. In a later analysis, TCR-TCR, TCR-HLA and TCR-CMV co-occurrence was scored with hypergeometric tests, and a repertoire-size bias correction was applied to TCR pairs. False discovery rates were estimated in a later analysis by permuting HLA or CMV assignments 20 times. In a later analysis, co-occurring TCRs were grouped using DBSCAN, with TCRdist sequence similarity added in when clustering inside HLA-allele-positive subsets. Co-occurrence clustering excluded repertoires with fewer than 30,000 or more than 120,000 public chains, plus five with anomalous nucleotide sharing. In TCRdb, the immuneACCESS table is reduced to in-frame sequences with V and J assigned. These tables do not hold every clone; where another copy was compared, an unresolved V gene accounts for under half, and the others remain unexplained. V and J calls and clone size are given by that table; D and trimming were obtained from the DNA. Within this sample are about 120,000 clones, with 65% to 90% of them counted one time only. About 11% of the sample lies in the top ten.

Points the paper makes about the study in general: A cluster of highly shared sequence variants was judged likely to be a technical artifact of the sequencing pipeline. An association between a missense DCLRE1C variant and V-gene and J-gene trimming of TCR beta chains was found in a later genetic analysis and replicated in an independent cohort. Some IMGT-functional V segments, including TRBV6-2 and TRBV6-3, could not be told apart with the 87-base-pair reads, so those segments were excluded. Specific HLA alleles were associated with 15,000 to 20,000 TCR beta sequences at a false discovery rate of 0.05 in a later analysis. Several of the top co-occurrence clusters appeared to be linked to parvovirus B19, influenza, CMV and Epstein-Barr virus, according to a later analysis. Assigning TCR associations to individual alleles was difficult when HLA alleles, especially DR and DQ, strongly co-occurred. A further reported finding was that TCR beta sequences accurately predicted the HLA-A and HLA-B alleles for most subjects in the first cohort. A later analysis found that TCR association rates varied across HLA loci, with DRB1 alleles showing the most associated TCRs and HLA-C alleles the fewest. Because HLA typing was missing for some donors at each locus, association tests included only the typed subset. Linkage disequilibrium might explain the correlated functional status among segregating V segments, but an unknown experimental factor could not be ruled out. The authors suggested that the approach could potentially be extended to other disease states and immunological phenotypes. An earlier analysis of some 590 of the donors showed that most TCR beta V segments appeared in productive rearrangements either about 87% or about 30% of the time, which broadly matched IMGT annotations. The classifier was reported to diagnose cytomegalovirus status with high specificity and sensitivity in both the original cohort and the validation cohort. Compared with equally common non-associated chains, HLA-associated TCR beta chains in a later analysis were more clonally expanded and had lower generation probabilities. In a later genetic analysis, fewer N-insertions in productive TCRs were reported among donors in an Asian-associated ancestry cluster than the approximately 630-donor mean. This cohort had only TCR beta chains sequenced, and the lack of alpha or paired-chain data limited which features could be detected. In vitro tests confirmed that three of the cytomegalovirus-associated TCR beta chains recognize cytomegalovirus antigens. Because counts were too low, around 17 rarely observed V segments, including chromosome 9 orphons, were left out of the earlier analysis of a few hundred of the donors. In the study, about 150 TCR beta chains were listed as associated with cytomegalovirus. Most CMV-associated TCR beta chains appeared to be HLA-restricted in a later analysis, and the HLA associations seemed to be driven largely by CMV exposure. Across donors, most TCR sequences were observed very rarely, whereas some public TCRs were present in many individuals. CMV serostatus was the only immune exposure information available for the cohort. The presence/absence analyses assumed that sequencing depth was roughly uniform across donors, and that assumption may not be true.

Worth noting for this clone: Its binding antigen is unknown. Per-base quality was not reported, and no clone a single base away is much larger than it.

The sample comprised PBMCs. This chain is built from TRBV7-9 and TRBJ1-2; the D segment could be TRBD1, given 5 matching bases. This sequence was found in a male donor in good health and CMV-seropositive. DNA sequence: TGTGCCAGCAGCTTACAGGGTGAAGATGGCTACACCTTC. This yields the protein CASSLQGEDGYTF.